This T cell receptor beta chain was sequenced for a study of cytomegalovirus exposure and HLA in healthy donors (dated by TCRdb to 2015 to 2018). Describing the broader study: An earlier analysis of approximately 600 of the donors reported more than 250 Gb of sequence data and some 120 million unique TCR beta sequences from 190 million or so T cells. The T cell repertoires of 670 or so subjects were profiled by immunosequencing and related to cytomegalovirus serostatus. The study was designed to test whether signatures of past pathogen exposure could be identified by cataloging public T cell receptors. An earlier analysis of 450 to 750 of the donors used high-throughput TCR beta sequencing to judge whether each TCR beta V gene segment behaved as functional or pseudogenic. A later analysis re-examined previously published TCR beta repertoires from hundreds of donors and added high-resolution HLA genotyping to investigate patterns of TCR occurrence. Alongside the repertoire data, information on donor age, sex, ethnicity and CMV serostatus was compiled. All discovery cohort repertoires had been generated on a single sequencing platform. On average, about 240,000 unique TCR beta nucleotide sequences were sequenced per donor among more than 350 genotyped donors of the cohort, with 15% to 20% of those sequences being non-productive. Both class I and class II loci were covered by HLA typing, at four-digit resolution. Of the 300 to 500 genotyped donors, 75% to 85% were placed in the genetic ancestry cluster associated with self-reported Caucasian donors. In a later genetic analysis, genome-wide SNP genotypes for about three fifths of the roughly 670 donors were used, and that subset was treated as a discovery cohort. Rather than using new phenotypic data, the later analysis identified candidate immune exposures from TCR beta sequences and from how often those sequences occurred across donors. A separate validation cohort of roughly 130 different subjects was used in addition to the approximately 700-subject first cohort. An early release covering more than 500 HLA-typed donors comprised about 300 gigabases of sequencing data and around 86 million unique TCR sequences. Because of strong linkage in the cohort, five DR-DQ haplotypes were treated as single units for association and clustering. To predict cytomegalovirus infection status, the study combined high-throughput TCR immunosequencing, statistical association of individual TCRs with disease status, and machine learning. Typing coverage differed by locus: A, B, C, DRB1 and DQB1 were typed in roughly 620-640 donors, DQA1 in 500 to 550, DPA1 in roughly 590, and DPB1 in about 450. Paper-wide results and their limitations: At a false discovery rate of 0.05, a later analysis linked fewer than 20,000 TCR beta sequences to specific HLA alleles. A cluster of highly shared sequence variants was judged likely to represent a technical artifact of the sequencing pipeline. The authors suggested that the approach could potentially be extended to other disease states and immunological phenotypes. In a later analysis, HLA-associated TCR beta chains were found to be more clonally expanded and to have lower generation probabilities than equally common non-associated chains. When HLA alleles, especially DR and DQ, strongly co-occurred, TCR associations were difficult to assign to individual alleles. A few of the identified cytomegalovirus-associated TCR beta chains were confirmed in vitro to be specific for cytomegalovirus antigens. A later analysis found that TCR association rates varied across HLA loci, with DRB1 alleles showing the most associated TCRs and HLA-C alleles the fewest. Because HLA typing was unavailable for some donors at each locus, only the typed subset was used in association tests. While some public TCRs were present in many individuals, most TCR sequences turned up only very rarely across donors. Cytomegalovirus status was reported to be diagnosed by the classifier with high specificity and sensitivity in both the original and validation cohorts. Linkage disequilibrium might explain the correlated functional status among segregating V segments, but an unknown experimental factor could not be ruled out. Because counts were too low, roughly 18 rarely observed V segments, including chromosome 9 orphons, were left out of the earlier analysis of approximately 500 of the donors. A further reported finding was that TCR beta sequences accurately predicted the HLA-A and HLA-B alleles for most subjects in the first cohort. A later genetic analysis associated a missense DCLRE1C variant with V-gene and J-gene trimming of TCR beta chains, and an independent cohort replicated the association. In an earlier analysis of roughly 500 of the donors, most TCR beta V segments appeared in productive rearrangements about 87% or about 30% of the time, broadly matching IMGT annotations. This cohort had only TCR beta chains sequenced, and the lack of alpha or paired-chain data limited which features could be detected. According to a later analysis, parvovirus B19, influenza, CMV and Epstein-Barr virus appeared linked to several top co-occurrence clusters. Presence/absence analyses assumed roughly uniform sequencing depth across donors, an assumption that may not hold. The 87-base-pair reads could not distinguish some IMGT-functional V segments, including TRBV6-2 and TRBV6-3, so those segments were excluded. According to a later analysis, most CMV-associated TCR beta chains appeared to be HLA-restricted, and the HLA associations seemed to be driven largely by CMV exposure. A later genetic analysis reported fewer N-insertions in productive TCRs among donors in an Asian-associated ancestry cluster than the roughly 640-donor mean. For the cohort, immune exposure information was limited to CMV serostatus. The study gave a list of around 170 TCR beta chains associated with cytomegalovirus.

Receptor libraries were prepared by the immunoSEQ multiplex PCR assay. For the multiplex PCR, a mixture combining 60 forward primers for TCR Vbeta segments and 13 reverse primers for TCR Jbeta segments was used. The CDR3 region of rearranged TCR beta genes was amplified from genomic DNA by a multiplex PCR assay. The amplified TCR beta libraries were sequenced on the Illumina HiSeq System as 87-base-pair reads. The authors' pipeline ran thus. In a later analysis, some 80 million unique TCR beta chains were counted across the 666 repertoires, and roughly 10 million of these chains were shared by at least two donors. Raw reads were error-corrected and collapsed into unique sequences with a nearest-neighbor algorithm that merged closely related sequences to remove PCR and sequencing errors. CDR3 sequences were aligned to IMGT reference sequences to assign V, D and J gene segments. For a sequence to be retained, a match of at least six nucleotides was required to both a V gene segment and a J gene segment. A rearrangement was called productive if the CDR3 had no stop codons and remained in frame with V and J, and every other rearrangement was called non-productive. Following IMGT convention, CDR3 was defined as the stretch from the second conserved V-encoded cysteine to the conserved J-encoded phenylalanine. In an earlier analysis of roughly 610 of the donors, sequences lacking an unambiguous match to a single V gene segment were excluded. In an earlier analysis of some 590 of the donors, a V segment was called functional when productive rearrangements were above 56.7%, and segregating when the standard deviation between donors exceeded 5%. A statistical classification framework was developed to diagnose cytomegalovirus status using the catalog of TCR beta chain sequences. V and J gene assignment, in a later analysis, came from comparing TCR nucleotide sequences with IMGT/GENE-DB human TR gene sequences. A later analysis assigned CDR3 sequences and most-parsimonious VDJ recombination scenarios with the TCRdist pipeline. In a later analysis, each TCR beta chain was defined by its CDR3 amino acid sequence together with its V-gene family, and reads lacking a unique V-gene family were excluded. As a way to deal with suspected cross-contamination and a sequencing artifact, a later analysis dropped 592 nucleotide sequences that were highly shared and had low generation probability. In a later analysis, a clonal expansion index was calculated for each public chain from normalized within-repertoire ranks of inferred template counts. In a later analysis, generation probabilities were computed with a VDJ recombination model fitted to out-of-frame rearrangements, and the resulting probabilities were checked against IGoR. In a later analysis, TCR-TCR, TCR-HLA and TCR-CMV co-occurrence was scored with hypergeometric tests, and a repertoire-size bias correction was applied to TCR pairs. In a later analysis, false discovery rates were estimated by permuting HLA or CMV assignments 20 times. A later analysis grouped co-occurring TCRs with DBSCAN, adding TCRdist sequence similarity when clustering within HLA-allele-positive subsets. Co-occurrence clustering excluded repertoires with fewer than 30,000 or more than 120,000 public chains, plus five with anomalous nucleotide sharing. In its TCRdb copy, this immuneACCESS table keeps in-frame sequences only and misses some clones. Where compared with another copy, unresolved V genes explain less than half of these, and the others have no known cause. D and trimming were read from the DNA, whereas the V and J calls and clone size are those reported in that table. Within this sample are about 200,000 clones, with under 90% of them counted one time only. 0.098% of the sample is taken by the ten largest.

This clone turned up a few times. What this receptor recognizes is not known. The sample holds no much larger clone one base away, and base qualities are not on file. The CDR3 contains 14 residues, cysteine and phenylalanine counted. Here the CDR3 DNA is all that survives: 42 bases in frame from base 1. Looking up the germline V gene yields CDR1 SGHDN and CDR2 FVKESK. The cohort was made up of around 720 healthy bone marrow donors. Cohort members were all nominally healthy when sampled, although unrecorded immune exposures were likely present. The donor was CMV seronegative and belonged to the group of 350 or so seronegative cohort members. Every donor gave a peripheral blood sample, and the peripheral blood mononuclear cells from that sample were used for TCR beta sequencing. The Qiagen DNeasy Blood Extraction Kit was used to extract genomic DNA from the blood cell samples.

The sequence links TRBV14 to TRBJ2-5; TRBD2 could be the D gene, as 6 bases match. The end of the DNA is better explained by TRBJ2-7, so the J call may be wrong. This sequence originates from a boy between 2 and 10 years old in good health and CMV-seronegative. The sample was PBMCs. The CDR3 protein sequence reads: CASSQVYGGYEQYF. The nucleotide sequence is TGTGCCAGCAGCCAAGTATACGGGGGTTACGAGCAGTACTTC.